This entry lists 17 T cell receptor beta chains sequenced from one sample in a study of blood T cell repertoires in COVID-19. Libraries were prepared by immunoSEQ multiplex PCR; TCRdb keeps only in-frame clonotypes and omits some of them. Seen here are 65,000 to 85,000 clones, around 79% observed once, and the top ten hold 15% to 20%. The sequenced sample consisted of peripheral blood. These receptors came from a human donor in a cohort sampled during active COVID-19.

CDR3 in DNA: TGTGCCAGCAGTTACTCAAGGGACAGATATACCGGGGAGCTGTTTTTT. This sequence encodes CASSYSRDRYTGELFF. The chain joins TRBV6-2 or TRBV6-3 to TRBJ2-2, with 7 bases that match TRBD1. Germline CDR1 is MNHEY and CDR2 is SVGEGT. The CDR3 has 16 amino acids. V shed 0 bases, J shed 5 bases, and the junction held 6 bases outside the gene matches.

The CDR3 reads CASSEGAQGELFF. The CDR3 DNA reads TGTGCCAGCAGTGAGGGCGCCCAGGGGGAGCTGTTTTTT. The chain joins TRBV6-4 to TRBJ2-2; D gene unclear. CDR1 and CDR2 (germline): MRHNA, SNTAGT. The CDR3 has 13 residues. The germline V and J ends were trimmed by 3 bases and 8 bases, with 10 bases remaining between them.

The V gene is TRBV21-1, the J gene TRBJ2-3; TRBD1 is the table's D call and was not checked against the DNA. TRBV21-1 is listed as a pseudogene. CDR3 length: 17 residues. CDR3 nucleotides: TGTGCCAGCAGCAAAGGGACAGGGCGAACTAGCACAGATACGCAGTATTTT. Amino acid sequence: CASSKGTGRTSTDTQYF.

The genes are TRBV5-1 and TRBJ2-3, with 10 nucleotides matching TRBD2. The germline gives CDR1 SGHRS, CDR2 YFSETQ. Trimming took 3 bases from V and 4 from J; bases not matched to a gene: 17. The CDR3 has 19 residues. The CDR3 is CASSSPYAERGGHPDTQYF. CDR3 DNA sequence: TGCGCCAGCAGCTCCCCGTATGCAGAGCGGGGGGGCCACCCAGATACGCAGTATTTT.

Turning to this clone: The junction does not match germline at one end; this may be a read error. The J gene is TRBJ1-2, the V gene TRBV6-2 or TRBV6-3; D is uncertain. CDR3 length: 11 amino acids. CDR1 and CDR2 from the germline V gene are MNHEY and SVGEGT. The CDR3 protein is CASSYLEGLHF. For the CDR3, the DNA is TGTGCCAGCAGTTATTTAGAAGGACTCCACTTC.

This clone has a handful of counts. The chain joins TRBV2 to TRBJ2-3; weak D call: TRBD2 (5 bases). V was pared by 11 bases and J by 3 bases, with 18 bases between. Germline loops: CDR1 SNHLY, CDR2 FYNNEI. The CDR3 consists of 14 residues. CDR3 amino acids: CAHRWLGVTDTQYF. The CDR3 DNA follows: TGTGCCCACCGTTGGCTCGGGGTGACAGATACGCAGTATTTT.

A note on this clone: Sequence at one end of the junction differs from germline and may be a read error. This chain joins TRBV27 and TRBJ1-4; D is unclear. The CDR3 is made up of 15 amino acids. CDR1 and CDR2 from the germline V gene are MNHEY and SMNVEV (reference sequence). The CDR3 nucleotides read TGTGCCAGCAGTCTATCGCGGATGACTAATGAAAAACTGTTTTTT. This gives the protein CASSLSRMTNEKLFF.

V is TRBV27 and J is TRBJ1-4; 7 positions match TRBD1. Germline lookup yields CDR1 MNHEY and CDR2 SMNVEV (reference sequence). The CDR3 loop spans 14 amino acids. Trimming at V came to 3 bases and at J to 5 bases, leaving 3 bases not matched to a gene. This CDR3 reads CASSLDRMNEKLFF. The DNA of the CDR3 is TGTGCCAGCAGTTTGGACAGGATGAATGAAAAACTGTTTTTT.

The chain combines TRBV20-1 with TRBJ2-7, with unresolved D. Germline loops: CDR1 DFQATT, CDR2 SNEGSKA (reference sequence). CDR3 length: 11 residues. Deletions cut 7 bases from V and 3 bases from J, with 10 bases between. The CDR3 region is CSVQVLYEQYF. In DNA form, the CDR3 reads TGCAGTGTCCAGGTCCTCTACGAGCAGTACTTC.

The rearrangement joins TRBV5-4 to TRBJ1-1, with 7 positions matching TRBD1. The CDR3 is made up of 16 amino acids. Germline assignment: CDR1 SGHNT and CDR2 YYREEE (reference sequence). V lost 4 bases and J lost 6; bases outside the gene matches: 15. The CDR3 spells CASSQVEVTGYPEAFF. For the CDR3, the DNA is TGTGCCAGCAGCCAAGTCGAAGTGACAGGGTACCCTGAAGCTTTCTTT.

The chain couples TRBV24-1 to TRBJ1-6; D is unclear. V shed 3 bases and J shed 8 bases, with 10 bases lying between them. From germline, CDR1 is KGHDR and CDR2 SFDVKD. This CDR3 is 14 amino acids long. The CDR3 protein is CATSDTPRDSPLHF. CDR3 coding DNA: TGTGCCACCAGTGATACTCCACGGGATTCACCCCTCCACTTT.

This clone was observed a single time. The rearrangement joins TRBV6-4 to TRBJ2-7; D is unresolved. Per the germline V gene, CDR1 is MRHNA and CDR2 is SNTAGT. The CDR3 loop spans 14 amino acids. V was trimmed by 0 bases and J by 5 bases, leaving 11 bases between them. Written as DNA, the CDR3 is TGTGCCAGCAGTGACTCGAGGCAGATGAACGAGCAGTACGTC. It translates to CASSDSRQMNEQYV.

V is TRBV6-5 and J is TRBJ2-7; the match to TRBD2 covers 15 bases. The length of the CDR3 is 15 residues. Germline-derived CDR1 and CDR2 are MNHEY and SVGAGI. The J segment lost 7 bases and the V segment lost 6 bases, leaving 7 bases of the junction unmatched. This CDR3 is CASRPGLAGGFEQYV. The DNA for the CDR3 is TGTGCCAGCAGGCCCGGACTAGCGGGAGGGTTTGAGCAGTACGTC.

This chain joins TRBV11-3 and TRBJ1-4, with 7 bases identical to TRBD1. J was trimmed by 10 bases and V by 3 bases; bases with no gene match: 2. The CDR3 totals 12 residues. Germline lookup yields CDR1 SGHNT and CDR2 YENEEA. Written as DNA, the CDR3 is TGTGCCAGCAGCTTCCAGGGGGGAAAACTGTTTTTT. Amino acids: CASSFQGGKLFF.

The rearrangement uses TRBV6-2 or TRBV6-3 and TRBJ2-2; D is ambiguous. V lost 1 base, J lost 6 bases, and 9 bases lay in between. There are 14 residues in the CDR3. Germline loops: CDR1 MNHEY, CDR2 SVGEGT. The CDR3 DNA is TGTGCCAGCAGTTACTTGTCGAGCGCCGGGGAGCTGTTTTTT. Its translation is CASSYLSSAGELFF.

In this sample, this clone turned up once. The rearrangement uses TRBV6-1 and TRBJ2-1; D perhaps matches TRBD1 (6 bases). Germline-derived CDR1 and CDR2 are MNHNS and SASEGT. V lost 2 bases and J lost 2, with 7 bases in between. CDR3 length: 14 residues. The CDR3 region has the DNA TGTGCCAGCAGTGAAACAGGGACCTACAATGAGCAGTTCTTC. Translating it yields CASSETGTYNEQFF.

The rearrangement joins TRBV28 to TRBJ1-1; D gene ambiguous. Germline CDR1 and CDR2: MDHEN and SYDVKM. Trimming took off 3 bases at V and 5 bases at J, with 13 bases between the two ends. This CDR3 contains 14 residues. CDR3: CASSFGDARTEAFF. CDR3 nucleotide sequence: TGTGCCAGCAGTTTCGGGGATGCAAGAACTGAAGCTTTCTTT.